Listed here are 32 T cell receptor beta chains from one sample, sequenced in a study of shared clonotypes between healthy human individuals. This table comes from immunoSEQ multiplex PCR, and its TCRdb copy is limited to in-frame clones, with some not included. The sample has about 2 million clones, about 95% seen once. Naive CD8 cells lacked CD45RO and underwent positive selection for CCR7, leaving out terminally differentiated effector memory CD45RA+ cells. The sequencing sample was made of naive CD8+ T cells sorted from blood. These receptors all stem from a man between 18 and 35 years old in good health.

The chain uses TRBV7-9 and TRBJ1-4, with D unresolved. V lost 2 bases and J lost 6, with 13 bases in between. The CDR3 is made up of 15 amino acids. Germline V gene data show CDR1 as SEHNR and CDR2 as FQNEAQ (reference sequence). The CDR3 region has the DNA TGTGCCAGCAGCTTACCTTTCGGGCCCCATGAAAAACTGTTTTTT. Amino acid sequence: CASSLPFGPHEKLFF.

The chain is built from TRBV27 and TRBJ1-5; TRBD1 might be the D (5 bases). Germline CDR1 is MNHEY and CDR2 is SMNVEV (reference sequence). There are 15 residues in the CDR3. Deletions cut 2 bases from V and 3 bases from J, with 11 bases between. CDR3 in DNA: TGTGCCAGCAGTTTAGGGCAGGGAATCAATCAGCCCCAGCATTTT. Its protein product is CASSLGQGINQPQHF.

The rearrangement links TRBV4-1 to TRBJ2-7; D is uncertain. The CDR3 is 13 amino acids. Per germline, CDR1 MGHRA and CDR2 YSYEKL. The V and J ends lost 4 bases and 4 bases respectively, with 11 bases between them. The CDR3 nucleotides are TGCGCCAGCAGCCGTACGGACGGGTACGAGCAGTACTTC. The encoded protein is CASSRTDGYEQYF.

This chain joins TRBV11-2 and TRBJ2-7; possible D gene TRBD1, 6 bases. The CDR3 spans 12 residues. Germline V gene data show CDR1 as SGHAT and CDR2 as FQNNGV. Trimming took 4 bases from V and 6 from J, leaving 10 bases between them. The CDR3: CASSYTGSEQYF. CDR3 nucleotide sequence: TGTGCCAGCAGCTATACAGGGTCCGAGCAGTACTTC.

The V and J genes are TRBV4-1 and TRBJ1-1; D not certain. The length of the CDR3 is 15 residues. V was clipped by 1 base and J by 2 bases, with 11 bases between them. Per the germline V gene, CDR1 is MGHRA and CDR2 is YSYEKL. The CDR3 coding sequence is TGCGCCAGCAGCCAAGTGCTGTACAGCAACACTGAAGCTTTCTTT. Residues: CASSQVLYSNTEAFF.

V is TRBV6-5 and J is TRBJ2-5; the match to TRBD1 covers 8 bases. Germline lookup yields CDR1 MNHEY and CDR2 SVGAGI. Unmatched junction bases numbered 6, after V lost 7 bases and J lost 5 bases. The CDR3 has 13 amino acids. CDR3 coding DNA: TGTGCCAGCACGCCCCGACAGGGGGAGACCCAGTACTTC. Translation: CASTPRQGETQYF.

V usage is TRBV6-1 and J usage is TRBJ2-1; either TRBD1 or TRBD2 may supply D (5 bases each). CDR1 MNHNS and CDR2 SASEGT come from the germline V gene. The germline V and J ends were trimmed by 1 base and 8 bases, with 12 bases remaining between them. This CDR3 region has 14 residues. The CDR3 loop is CASSEGDGTYEQFF. The CDR3 DNA reads as TGTGCCAGCAGTGAAGGGGACGGAACCTATGAGCAGTTCTTC.

V gene TRBV4-3 combines with J gene TRBJ2-5, with D possibly being TRBD2 (7 bases). The V end lost 1 base, the J end lost 2 bases, and 14 bases lay between the germline ends. There are 16 residues in the CDR3. Germline V gene sequence: CDR1 LGHNA, CDR2 YSLEER. CDR3 sequence: CASSQVEGGPQETQYF. The CDR3 region has the DNA TGCGCCAGCAGCCAAGTGGAGGGGGGGCCTCAAGAGACCCAGTACTTC.

The CDR3 is CASSPGGTDEQYF. CDR3 coding DNA: TGTGCCAGCAGTCCAGGGGGAACGGACGAGCAGTACTTC. The chain links TRBV6-1 to TRBJ2-7; 7 bases map to TRBD1. CDR1 and CDR2 (germline): MNHNS, SASEGT. The CDR3 is 13 amino acids. V shed 5 bases, J shed 5 bases, and the junction held 6 bases outside the gene matches.

The chain couples TRBV13 to TRBJ1-2, with TRBD1 identical over 9 bases. Germline trimming cut 6 bases from V and 4 bases from J; bases unmatched to any gene: 6. CDR3 length: 14 residues. CDR1 is PRHDT and CDR2 is FYEKMQ in the germline V gene (reference sequence). CDR3 in amino acids: CASRPGTGIYGYTF. CDR3 coding DNA: TGTGCCAGCAGGCCCGGGACAGGGATCTATGGCTACACCTTC.

The table lists this clone with a few counts. The rearrangement uses TRBV2 and TRBJ1-2; 11 nucleotides align to TRBD1. This CDR3 region has 13 residues. Germline V CDR1 and CDR2: SNHLY, FYNNEI. The V segment lost 1 base and the J segment 9 bases; nucleotides outside the gene matches: 1. This CDR3 is CASSEGTGGRYTF. DNA for the CDR3: TGTGCCAGCAGTGAAGGGACAGGGGGCCGCTACACCTTC.

For the CDR3, the DNA is TGTGCCAGCACCCCTTTGACGGGCCCTTATAATTCACCCCTCCACTTT. This translates into CASTPLTGPYNSPLHF. This chain uses TRBV6-6 with TRBJ1-6; D not resolved. The CDR3 is made up of 16 amino acids. Germline lookup yields CDR1 MNHNY and CDR2 SVGAGI (reference sequence). V was clipped by 7 bases and J by 4 bases, with 17 bases between them.

The chain is built from TRBV27 and TRBJ1-1; unclear D gene. With 3 bases removed from V and 4 bases from J, the gap between germline ends came to 12 bases. Germline V gene data show CDR1 as MNHEY and CDR2 as SMNVEV (reference sequence). This CDR3 has 14 amino acids. Here the CDR3 reads CASSFSYAGTEAFF. CDR3 DNA: TGTGCCAGCAGTTTTTCTTATGCGGGCACTGAAGCTTTCTTT.

Here the CDR3 reads CASSLTRLSGYTF. In DNA, the CDR3 is TGTGCCAGCTCCCTAACTAGACTTTCTGGCTACACCTTC. The chain links TRBV18 to TRBJ1-2; D is unresolved. CDR3 size: 13 residues. The germline V and J ends were trimmed by 6 bases and 7 bases, with 15 bases remaining between them. Germline V gives CDR1 KGHSH, CDR2 LQKENI. The whole variable domain, filled in from reference TRBV18 and TRBJ1-2, reads NAGVMQNPRHLVRRRGQEARLRCSPMKGHSHVYWYRQLPEEGLKFMVYLQKENIIDESGMPKERFSAEFPKEGPSILRIQQVVRGDSAAYFCASSLTRLSGYTFGSGTRLTVV.

This clone was recorded once. The sample holds other DNA sequences that translate to the same CDR3. This sequence joins TRBV7-9 and TRBJ2-3; D gene uncertain. The V gene's germline CDR1 is SEHNR and CDR2 FQNEAQ (reference sequence). V lost 1 base to trimming and J lost 2 bases, with 4 bases between them. The CDR3 contains 13 residues. The CDR3 DNA reads as TGTGCCAGCAGCTTAGGCCTCACAGATACGCAGTATTTT. Amino acid sequence: CASSLGLTDTQYF.

Points on this clone: Other nucleotide sequences from this sample produce the same CDR3. The chain uses TRBV7-9 and TRBJ2-5; D may match TRBD1 or TRBD2 (5 bases each). Germline V gene sequence: CDR1 SEHNR, CDR2 FQNEAQ (reference sequence). The CDR3 length is 14 residues. V lost 1 base and J 5 bases, leaving 11 bases between the germline ends. Here the CDR3 DNA reads TGTGCCAGCAGCTTAGTTGGGACGCGGGAGACCCAGTACTTC. Protein: CASSLVGTRETQYF.

V usage is TRBV5-4 and J usage is TRBJ2-7, with D possibly being TRBD2 (6 bases). CDR1 is SGHNT and CDR2 is YYREEE in the germline V gene (reference sequence). There are 14 residues in the CDR3. Between the trimmed V and J ends, which lost 10 bases and 0 bases, there was a span of 17 bases. This chain's CDR3 is CAASAAGSSYEQYF. The DNA for the CDR3 is TGTGCCGCCTCGGCAGCGGGTTCCTCCTACGAGCAGTACTTC. Using reference TRBV5-4 and TRBJ2-7 for the parts outside the CDR3, the full variable domain is ETGVTQSPTHLIKTRGQQVTLRCSSQSGHNTVSWYQQALGQGPQFIFQYYREEENGRGNFPPRFSGLQFPNYSSELNVNALELDDSALYLCAASAAGSSYEQYFGPGTRLTVT.

This clone was detected only once. The V and J genes are TRBV4-1 and TRBJ2-7; tentative D call: TRBD1 (5 bases). This CDR3 is built from 17 residues. Trimming pared 3 bases from V and 2 bases from J, leaving 20 bases between. Germline V gives CDR1 MGHRA, CDR2 YSYEKL. In nucleotides, the CDR3 is TGCGCCAGCAGCCAGGACACCCAAACAATAGCCACCTACGAGCAGTACTTC. This encodes CASSQDTQTIATYEQYF.

The rearrangement links TRBV4-3 to TRBJ1-2; TRBD1 might be the D (5 bases). There are 15 residues in the CDR3. Germline values: CDR1 LGHNA, CDR2 YSLEER. With 1 base removed from V and 0 bases from J, the gap between germline ends came to 9 bases. The CDR3 spells CASSQATGTNYGYTF. CDR3 DNA sequence: TGCGCCAGCAGCCAAGCCACAGGCACTAACTATGGCTACACCTTC.

The V gene is TRBV4-3, the J gene TRBJ1-1; D not resolved. The V end lost 1 base, the J end lost 1 base, and 13 bases lay between the germline ends. This CDR3 has 16 amino acids. Germline-derived CDR1 and CDR2 are LGHNA and YSLEER. The DNA of the CDR3 is TGCGCCAGCAGCCAAGTATATGACGGACCGAACACTGAAGCTTTCTTT. It specifies CASSQVYDGPNTEAFF.

The rearrangement joins TRBV27 to TRBJ2-1, with D perhaps TRBD1 or TRBD2 (5 bases each). Trimming pared 5 bases from V and 10 bases from J, leaving 18 bases between. The CDR3 runs to 14 residues. Germline V gives CDR1 MNHEY, CDR2 SMNVEV (reference sequence). This CDR3 reads CASSDYNLQEEQFF. As DNA, the CDR3 is TGTGCCAGCAGTGACTATAACCTACAGGAAGAGCAGTTCTTC.

The chain combines TRBV9 with TRBJ2-2, with D tentatively TRBD2 (6 bases). Germline V gene data show CDR1 as SGDLS and CDR2 as YYNGEE. V dropped 3 bases and J dropped 2 bases, with 14 bases sitting between them. The CDR3 is 16 residues long. DNA for the CDR3: TGTGCCAGCAGCGAACTCGGGACTCTCAACACCGGGGAGCTGTTTTTT. This encodes CASSELGTLNTGELFF. Drawing the rest from reference TRBV9 and TRBJ2-2, the complete variable domain is DSGVTQTPKHLITATGQRVTLRCSPRSGDLSVYWYQQSLDQGLQFLIQYYNGEERAKGNILERFSAQQFPDLHSELNLSSLELGDSALYFCASSELGTLNTGELFFGEGSRLTVL.

This clone was recorded only once. The rearrangement joins TRBV5-4 to TRBJ2-5; 8 nucleotides line up with TRBD2. V shed 4 bases and J 5 bases; nucleotides not matched to a gene: 4. This CDR3 has 13 residues. In germline, CDR1 is SGHNT, CDR2 YYREEE (reference sequence). The CDR3 spells CASSAGLGETQYF. For the CDR3, the DNA is TGTGCCAGCAGCGCGGGACTAGGGGAGACCCAGTACTTC.

V and J are TRBV5-1 and TRBJ2-1; tentatively, D is TRBD1 or TRBD2 (5 bases each). Germline V lookup: CDR1 SGHRS, CDR2 YFSETQ. This CDR3 spans 14 amino acids. Trimming shortened V by 2 bases and J by 7 bases, and 13 bases separated the two germline ends. The CDR3 DNA follows: TGCGCCAGCAGCTTACCTTACGAGGGGAATGAGCAGTTCTTC. This sequence encodes CASSLPYEGNEQFF.

The rearrangement uses TRBV28 and TRBJ2-3; maybe TRBD2 (5 bases). Germline lookup yields CDR1 MDHEN and CDR2 SYDVKM. This CDR3 has 14 residues. The V end lost 4 bases, the J end lost 5 bases, and 13 bases lay between the germline ends. The CDR3 DNA reads as TGTGCCAGCAGTTACCTCGGGGAGAGAGATACGCAGTATTTT. Protein: CASSYLGERDTQYF.

The chain couples TRBV6-5 to TRBJ1-2, with D tentatively TRBD1 (5 bases). The CDR3 sequence is 15 residues long. The V end was cut by 0 bases, the J end by 5 bases, with 13 bases between. Germline V gene sequence: CDR1 MNHEY, CDR2 SVGAGI. The CDR3 reads CASSYSGGDGYGYTF. DNA for the CDR3: TGTGCCAGCAGTTACTCGGGGGGAGATGGTTATGGCTACACCTTC.

This chain links TRBV27 with TRBJ2-7; 8 bases fit TRBD1. Germline trimming cut 2 bases from V and 2 bases from J; bases unmatched to any gene: 11. The CDR3 totals 17 residues. Germline CDR1 MNHEY, CDR2 SMNVEV (reference sequence). CDR3 amino acids: CASSLLAPQGVTYEQYF. The CDR3 nucleotides read TGTGCCAGCAGTTTACTTGCCCCACAGGGGGTGACCTACGAGCAGTACTTC.

The chain couples TRBV28 to TRBJ1-1; a possible D gene is TRBD1 (5 bases). The CDR3 spans 15 residues. The V gene lost 0 bases and the J gene lost 1 base, with 9 bases spanning the gap. Germline loops: CDR1 MDHEN, CDR2 SYDVKM. CDR3 region: CASSLWGLTNTEAFF. The CDR3 nucleotides are TGTGCCAGCAGTTTATGGGGACTCACGAACACTGAAGCTTTCTTT.

This rearrangement joins TRBV19 to TRBJ2-6; 9 bases fit TRBD1. Trimming at V came to 7 bases and at J to 12 bases, leaving 10 bases not matched to a gene. The CDR3 covers 14 residues. Germline CDR1 and CDR2: LNHDA and SQIVND (reference sequence). CDR3 sequence (DNA): TGTGCCAGTACCGCCGGGACAGGGAGCTTCGTCCTGACTTTC. The encoded protein is CASTAGTGSFVLTF.

The chain links TRBV30 to TRBJ2-3; D gene uncertain. The V gene lost 3 bases and the J gene lost 3 bases, with 13 bases spanning the gap. The CDR3 has 14 residues. Per the germline V gene, CDR1 is GTSNPN and CDR2 is SVGIG (reference sequence). The CDR3 DNA sequence: TGTGCCTGGAGCGCCGGTTGGAATACAGATACGCAGTATTTT. Translated: CAWSAGWNTDTQYF. Filled out from reference TRBV30 and TRBJ2-3, the complete variable domain reads SQTIHQWPATLVQPVGSPLSLECTVEGTSNPNLYWYRQAAGRGLQLLFYSVGIGQISSEVPQNLSASRPQDRQFILSSKKLLLSDSGFYLCAWSAGWNTDTQYFGPGTRLTVL.

This rearrangement joins TRBV6-1 to TRBJ2-7; possible D gene TRBD2, 6 bases. The CDR3 is made up of 14 amino acids. From germline, CDR1 is MNHNS and CDR2 SASEGT. Trimming removed 1 base at V and 2 bases at J, with 9 bases between. The CDR3 sequence: CASSEEGGAYEQYF. As DNA, the CDR3 is TGTGCCAGCAGTGAAGAGGGAGGTGCCTACGAGCAGTACTTC.

The V gene is TRBV5-1, the J gene TRBJ2-7; TRBD1 matches 7 bases. The CDR3 is 14 amino acids. The germline V gene has CDR1 SGHRS and CDR2 YFSETQ. V trimming: 1 base; J trimming: 5 bases; junction bases outside the gene matches: 6. CDR3 residues: CASSLRQGVNEQYF. The CDR3 nucleotides read TGCGCCAGCAGCTTGAGACAGGGTGTAAACGAGCAGTACTTC.